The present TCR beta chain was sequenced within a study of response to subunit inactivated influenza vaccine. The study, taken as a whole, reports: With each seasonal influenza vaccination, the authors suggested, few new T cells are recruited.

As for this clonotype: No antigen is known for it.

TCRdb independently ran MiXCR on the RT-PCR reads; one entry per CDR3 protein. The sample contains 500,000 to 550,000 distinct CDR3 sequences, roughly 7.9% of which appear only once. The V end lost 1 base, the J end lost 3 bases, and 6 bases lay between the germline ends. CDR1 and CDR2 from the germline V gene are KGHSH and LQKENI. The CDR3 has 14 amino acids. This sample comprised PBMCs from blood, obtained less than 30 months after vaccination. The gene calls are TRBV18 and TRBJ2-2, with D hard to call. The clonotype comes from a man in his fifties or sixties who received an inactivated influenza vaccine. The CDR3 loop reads CASSPLRDTGELFF. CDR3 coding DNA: TGTGCCAGCTCACCACTTAGGGACACCGGGGAGCTGTTTTTT.